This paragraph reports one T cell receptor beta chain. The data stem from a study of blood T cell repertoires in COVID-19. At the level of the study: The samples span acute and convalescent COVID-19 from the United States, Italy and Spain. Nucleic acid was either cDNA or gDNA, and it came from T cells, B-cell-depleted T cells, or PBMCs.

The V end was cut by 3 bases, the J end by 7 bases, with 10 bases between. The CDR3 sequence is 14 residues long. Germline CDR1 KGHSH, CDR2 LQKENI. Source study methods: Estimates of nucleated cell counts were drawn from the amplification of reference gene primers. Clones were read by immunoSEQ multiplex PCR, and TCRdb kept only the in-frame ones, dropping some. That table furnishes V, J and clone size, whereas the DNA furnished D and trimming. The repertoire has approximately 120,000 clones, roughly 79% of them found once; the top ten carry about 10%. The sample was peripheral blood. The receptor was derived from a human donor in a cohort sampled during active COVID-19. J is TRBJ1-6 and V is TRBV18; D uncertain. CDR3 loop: CASSPRTENSPLHF. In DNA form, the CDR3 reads TGTGCCAGCTCACCTCGTACAGAGAATTCACCCCTCCACTTT.